These 30 T cell receptor beta chains originate from one sample sequenced in a study of blood T cells in healthy people across ages. Primed by a sample-barcoded 5' primer and a J-beta primer mix, a second PCR proceeded for 7 to 11 cycles. TCRdb re-called the 5' RACE reads through MiXCR, storing one row per CDR3 protein. The sample comprises around 2 million distinct CDR3 sequences, about two fifths of which are singletons, and more than 20% rests with the top ten. Sequencing input: blood. Receptors originate from a human donor in good health.

This clonotype was observed a few times. The genes are TRBV20-1 and TRBJ2-7; D is unclear. The length of the CDR3 is 15 residues. Germline CDR1 reads DFQATT; CDR2 reads SNEGSKA (reference sequence). V was cut by 1 base and J by 2 bases, with 15 bases left in between. CDR3 sequence reads: CSARVGAGNTYEQYF. The CDR3 bases are TGCAGTGCTAGAGTCGGCGCAGGAAATACCTACGAGCAGTACTTC.

This clonotype was found many times. CDR3 nucleotides: TGTGCCAGCTCACCCAGGACAGGCGGCATGTCGGAGACCCAGTACTTC. Amino acid sequence: CASSPRTGGMSETQYF. The chain recombines TRBV18 with TRBJ2-5; 7 nucleotides match TRBD1. V shed 3 bases, J shed 5 bases, and the junction held 12 bases outside the gene matches. The CDR3 extends over 16 amino acids. Per the germline V gene, CDR1 is KGHSH and CDR2 is LQKENI.

This clonotype turned up a few times. The V and J genes are TRBV21-1 and TRBJ2-4. TRBV21-1 is a listed pseudogene. The CDR3 runs to 13 residues. The CDR3: CASSKLPRDIQYF. The CDR3, as DNA: TGTGCCAGCAGCAAACTACCTCGTGACATTCAGTACTTC.

This clonotype has only a few counts. V usage is TRBV27 and J usage is TRBJ2-7; TRBD1 aligns across 8 bases. The CDR3 consists of 16 residues. The junction had 7 bases not matched to a gene; V was cut back by 2 bases and J by 1 base. CDR1 is MNHEY and CDR2 is SMNVEV in the germline V gene (reference sequence). CDR3 sequence reads: CASSLLGQEGSYEQYF. The CDR3 nucleotides are TGTGCCAGCAGTTTACTGGGACAGGAGGGATCCTACGAGCAGTACTTC.

The table lists this clonotype with many counts. This chain joins TRBV6-5 and TRBJ2-7; the D is unclear. The V end was cut by 0 bases, the J end by 1 base, with 4 bases between. Per the germline V gene, CDR1 is MNHEY and CDR2 is SVGAGI. CDR3 length: 13 amino acids. CDR3 DNA sequence: TGTGCCAGCAGTTACTCGGTTTCCTACGAGCAGTACTTC. The encoded protein is CASSYSVSYEQYF.

The J gene is TRBJ2-1, the V gene TRBV21-1; the D call of TRBD1 is as the table states it, not checked on the DNA. TRBV21-1 is designated a pseudogene. The CDR3 is made up of 16 amino acids. The CDR3, as DNA: TGTGCCAGCAGCCCCCCCAAGGAGCAGGAATACAATGAGCAGTTCTTC. It yields the protein CASSPPKEQEYNEQFF.

This clonotype was observed a few times. The rearrangement links TRBV20-1 to TRBJ1-2; D gene uncertain. Deletions cut 0 bases from V and 4 bases from J, with 12 bases between. The germline gives CDR1 DFQATT, CDR2 SNEGSKA (reference sequence). This CDR3 is 14 amino acids long. CDR3 DNA: TGCAGTGCTAGAGAAGCTTTGGGATTCTATGGCTACACCTTC. Amino acid sequence: CSAREALGFYGYTF.

This clonotype turned up a few times. The rearrangement joins TRBV29-1 to TRBJ1-2; 7 bases agree with TRBD1. The junction had 9 bases not matched to a gene; V was cut back by 3 bases and J by 8 bases. Per the germline V gene, CDR1 is SQVTM and CDR2 is ANQGSEA. This CDR3 comprises 13 residues. CDR3 region: CSVDKGATWGYTF. CDR3 in DNA: TGCAGCGTTGACAAGGGGGCGACTTGGGGCTACACCTTC.

The V call is TRBV10-3, the J call TRBJ1-4, with D maybe TRBD1 (5 bases). CDR1 and CDR2 (germline): ENHRY, SYGVKD. The germline V and J ends were trimmed by 0 bases and 0 bases, with 8 bases remaining between them. The CDR3 spans 16 residues. The CDR3 DNA sequence: TGTGCCATCAGTGAGTCGCAGGGTGCAACTAATGAAAAACTGTTTTTT. It encodes CAISESQGATNEKLFF.

The chain uses TRBV20-1 and TRBJ2-1; a possible D gene is TRBD1 (6 bases). The ends were cut back, 3 bases at V and 4 bases at J, with 13 bases in the middle. Germline-derived CDR1 and CDR2 are DFQATT and SNEGSKA (reference sequence). The CDR3 has 14 residues. Here the CDR3 DNA reads TGCAGTGCTAGTTACAGGGTGGGGTACAATGAGCAGTTCTTC. This encodes CSASYRVGYNEQFF.

CDR3 loop: CASSLRLAGGIRDTQYF. In nucleotides, the CDR3 is TGTGCCAGCAGCTTGCGTCTAGCGGGGGGGATTCGAGATACGCAGTATTTT. The chain uses TRBV5-6 and TRBJ2-3; TRBD2 agrees at 12 bases. V was pared by 1 base and J by 5 bases, with 8 bases of the junction left unmatched. The germline CDR1 and CDR2 sequences are SGHDT and YYEEEE. The CDR3 is made up of 17 amino acids. The whole variable domain, remainder taken from reference TRBV5-6 and TRBJ2-3, is DAGVTQSPTHLIKTRGQQVTLRCSPKSGHDTVSWYQQALGQGPQFIFQYYEEEERQRGNFPDRFSGHQFPNYSSELNVNALLLGDSALYLCASSLRLAGGIRDTQYFGPGTRLTVL.

This clonotype was detected a few times. V gene TRBV7-9 combines with J gene TRBJ2-3; tentative D call: TRBD2 (6 bases). Germline values: CDR1 SEHNR, CDR2 FQNEAQ (reference sequence). There are 14 residues in the CDR3. V gave up 7 bases and J gave up 3 bases, with 14 bases separating them. For the CDR3, the DNA is TGTGCCAGCAACCTCGGCGGGGATACAGATACGCAGTATTTT. It translates to CASNLGGDTDTQYF.

This clonotype was counted a few times. The chain carries TRBV4-2 and TRBJ2-3, with D perhaps TRBD1 or TRBD2 (6 bases each). CDR3 length: 16 residues. V was cut by 3 bases and J by 5 bases, with 18 bases left in between. Looked up from germline, CDR1 is LGHNA and CDR2 is YNFKEQ. CDR3 DNA: TGTGCCAGCAGCCAGGGTCCCCCGGGGGCGGGAGATACGCAGTATTTT. Translation: CASSQGPPGAGDTQYF.

This clonotype was recorded a few times. The J gene is TRBJ2-7, the V gene TRBV7-2, with TRBD1 identical over 7 bases. The CDR3 is 15 amino acids. V was pared by 2 bases and J by 7 bases, with 11 bases of the junction left unmatched. Germline-derived CDR1 and CDR2 are SGHTA and FQGNSA. CDR3 amino acids: CASSLLPGTGEEQYF. The CDR3 nucleotides are TGTGCCAGCAGCTTACTCCCTGGAACAGGGGAAGAGCAGTACTTC.

This chain uses TRBV28 with TRBJ2-5, with a possible D match to TRBD1 (6 bases). V lost 6 bases to trimming and J lost 1 base, with 12 bases between them. CDR3 length: 14 amino acids. Germline values: CDR1 MDHEN, CDR2 SYDVKM. The CDR3 sequence: CASRSQGIQETQYF. CDR3 DNA: TGTGCCAGCAGGTCTCAGGGGATCCAAGAGACCCAGTACTTC.

The V call is TRBV20-1, the J call TRBJ2-7; TRBD2 aligns across 12 bases. This CDR3 has 19 residues. Germline CDR1 DFQATT, CDR2 SNEGSKA (reference sequence). V lost 5 bases and J lost 0; bases outside the gene matches: 17. The CDR3 sequence: CSAPRTSGVFRFSSYEQYF. The CDR3 DNA reads TGCAGTGCTCCGAGGACTAGCGGGGTGTTTCGATTTAGCTCCTACGAGCAGTACTTC.

The CDR3 here is CASSYSLGWGNTEAFF. The CDR3 DNA reads TGTGCCAGCAGTTACTCCCTAGGGTGGGGGAACACTGAAGCTTTCTTT. The chain has TRBV6-5 and TRBJ1-1; D remains ambiguous. V was cut by 0 bases and J by 1 base, with 12 bases left in between. Germline CDR1 is MNHEY and CDR2 is SVGAGI. CDR3 length: 16 amino acids.

Here the CDR3 reads CASSLDTHRGEQYF. For the CDR3, the DNA is TGTGCCAGCAGCTTAGATACCCACAGGGGTGAGCAGTACTTC. The chain employs TRBV7-8 and TRBJ2-5; 7 positions agree with TRBD1. The V segment lost 1 base and the J segment 11 bases; nucleotides outside the gene matches: 10. Germline loops: CDR1 SGHVS, CDR2 FQNEAQ. The CDR3 has 14 amino acids.

This clonotype was found a few times. The chain couples TRBV29-1 to TRBJ2-6, with 7 positions matching TRBD1. Germline values: CDR1 SQVTM, CDR2 ANQGSEA. The CDR3 consists of 14 residues. The junction had 0 bases not matched to a gene; V was cut back by 3 bases and J by 1 base. The DNA for the CDR3 is TGCAGCGTTGAGGGACAGTCTGGGGCCAACGTCCTGACTTTC. It encodes CSVEGQSGANVLTF.

The gene calls are TRBV29-1 and TRBJ2-7, with D perhaps TRBD2 (5 bases). Germline V gene sequence: CDR1 SQVTM, CDR2 ANQGSEA. CDR3 size: 12 residues. Trimming cost V 1 base and J 6 bases, with 10 bases left between them. CDR3 sequence reads: CSVEGTGIEQYF. The CDR3 DNA reads TGCAGCGTTGAAGGGACGGGGATCGAGCAGTACTTC.

The sample holds a few counts of this clonotype. This chain uses TRBV7-9 with TRBJ2-3; the D is unclear. The germline V gene has CDR1 SEHNR and CDR2 FQNEAQ (reference sequence). V shed 1 base and J shed 5 bases, with 13 bases lying between them. CDR3 length: 15 residues. The CDR3 nucleotides read TGTGCCAGCAGCTTAGACACCGGTTTTATAGATACGCAGTATTTT. Its translation is CASSLDTGFIDTQYF.

CDR3 region: CASGPQTGREQPQHF. CDR3 DNA sequence: TGTGCTAGTGGTCCCCAGACAGGTCGGGAACAGCCCCAGCATTTT. The V gene is TRBV12-5, the J gene TRBJ1-5, with a weak D call TRBD1 (6 bases). Trimming removed 5 bases from V and 7 bases from J, with 18 bases in between. CDR1 LGHNT and CDR2 FRNRAP come from the germline V gene. The CDR3 has 15 residues.

A few counts support this clonotype. The chain has TRBV20-1 and TRBJ2-7; D call uncertain. The CDR3 contains 12 residues. Looked up from germline, CDR1 is DFQATT and CDR2 is SNEGSKA (reference sequence). V dropped 2 bases and J dropped 7 bases, with 12 bases sitting between them. CDR3 DNA sequence: TGCAGTGCTAGATCCATTGGGGTTGAGCAGTACTTC. Translation: CSARSIGVEQYF.

This rearrangement joins TRBV20-1 to TRBJ2-7, with 7 bases lining up with TRBD2. The CDR3 is 14 amino acids. The ends lost 1 base at V and 1 base at J; junction bases unmatched: 4. Germline-derived CDR1 and CDR2 are DFQATT and SNEGSKA (reference sequence). This CDR3 reads CSARVGRGSYEQYF. CDR3 bases: TGCAGTGCTAGAGTTGGGAGGGGATCCTACGAGCAGTACTTC.

The CDR3 here is CASSGAGQETQYF. The DNA for the CDR3 is TGCGCCAGCAGCGGGGCGGGACAAGAGACCCAGTACTTC. The rearrangement uses TRBV5-1 and TRBJ2-5, with D perhaps matching TRBD2 (6 bases). CDR3 length: 13 residues. With 4 bases removed from V and 2 bases from J, the gap between germline ends came to 9 bases. The V gene's germline CDR1 is SGHRS and CDR2 YFSETQ.

Many counts were recorded for this clonotype. The rearrangement links TRBV5-6 to TRBJ2-4; possible D gene TRBD2, 6 bases. Germline V CDR1 and CDR2: SGHDT, YYEEEE. Trimming removed 4 bases at V and 9 bases at J, with 17 bases between. CDR3 size: 14 residues. The CDR3 protein is CASSPEGQGSIQYF. The CDR3 coding sequence is TGTGCCAGCAGCCCGGAGGGGCAGGGAAGCATTCAGTACTTC.

V gene TRBV4-1 combines with J gene TRBJ2-3; 10 bases map to TRBD1. CDR3 size: 16 residues. V lost 4 bases to trimming and J lost 1 base; unmatched junction nucleotides: 5. Germline V gives CDR1 MGHRA, CDR2 YSYEKL. The CDR3 DNA reads as TGCGCCAGCAGCCCCGGAGACAGGGGGCGCACAGATACGCAGTATTTT. It translates to CASSPGDRGRTDTQYF.

This clonotype was seen once. CDR3 region: CASSFGFDNEQYF. CDR3 bases: TGTGCCAGCAGCTTTGGTTTTGACAATGAGCAGTACTTC. This chain uses TRBV5-5 with TRBJ2-4; D uncertain. There are 13 residues in the CDR3. Germline V CDR1 and CDR2: SGHKS, YYEKEE (reference sequence). The germline V and J ends were trimmed by 2 bases and 13 bases, with 16 bases remaining between them.

This CDR3 reads CASSIYAKGQGSGSYNEQFF. DNA of the CDR3: TGTGCCAGTAGTATATACGCGAAGGGACAGGGTAGTGGTTCCTACAATGAGCAGTTCTTC. The chain uses TRBV19 and TRBJ2-1; 9 positions match TRBD1. The CDR3 contains 20 residues. CDR1 and CDR2 (germline): LNHDA, SQIVND (reference sequence). V lost 2 bases, J lost 1 base, and 15 bases stayed unmatched.

J is TRBJ1-2 and V is TRBV29-1; D not certain. This CDR3 region has 12 residues. Germline CDR1 reads SQVTM; CDR2 reads ANQGSEA. V lost 3 bases to trimming and J lost 8 bases, with 13 bases between them. The DNA for the CDR3 is TGCAGCGTTGAGAGATGGGGAGACGGCTACACCTTC. Translating it yields CSVERWGDGYTF.